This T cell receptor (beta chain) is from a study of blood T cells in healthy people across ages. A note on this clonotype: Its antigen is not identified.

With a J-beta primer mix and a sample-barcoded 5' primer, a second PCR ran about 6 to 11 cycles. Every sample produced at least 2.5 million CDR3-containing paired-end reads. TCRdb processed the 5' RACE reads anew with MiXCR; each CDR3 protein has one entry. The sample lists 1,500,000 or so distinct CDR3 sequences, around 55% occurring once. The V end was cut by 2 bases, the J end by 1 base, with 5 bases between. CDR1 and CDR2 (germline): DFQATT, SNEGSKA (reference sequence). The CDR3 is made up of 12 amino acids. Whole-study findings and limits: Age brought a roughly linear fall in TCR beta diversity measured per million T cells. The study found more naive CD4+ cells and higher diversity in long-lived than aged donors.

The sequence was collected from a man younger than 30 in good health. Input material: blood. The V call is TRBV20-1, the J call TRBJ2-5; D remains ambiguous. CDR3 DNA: TGCAGTGCTAGATGGCTCCAAGAGACCCAGTACTTC. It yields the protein CSARWLQETQYF.